These T cell receptor beta chains were read from a single sample in a study of blood T cell repertoires in COVID-19. Assay used: immunoSEQ multiplex PCR; TCRdb lists only in-frame clones, some missing. In the table there are 40,000 or so clones, about nine tenths of which are singletons. Sequencing input: peripheral blood. The receptors were gathered from a human donor in a cohort sampled during active COVID-19. CDR3s include the opening cysteine and the closing phenylalanine or tryptophan. The order of the fields is D gene, J gene, V gene, clone size, CDR3 length, CDR3 protein. D genes are given only for firm matches. The size entry is marked missing in some rows and otherwise reads once, few, many or a size class.

D: .; J: TRBJ1-5; V: TRBV7-2; size: .; length: 14; CDR3: CASSLTGSNQPQHF
D: .; J: TRBJ2-7; V: TRBV5-4; size: .; length: 13; CDR3: CASSPDGIYEQYF
D: .; J: TRBJ1-4; V: TRBV6-4; size: .; length: 14; CDR3: CASSRGATNEKLFF
D: TRBD2; J: TRBJ2-7; V: TRBV5-6; size: .; length: 16; CDR3: CASSLTPTSGGYEQYF
D: .; J: TRBJ1-1; V: TRBV12-3/TRBV12-4; size: .; length: 12; CDR3: CASYQENTEAFF
D: .; J: TRBJ2-3; V: TRBV7-2; size: .; length: 15; CDR3: CASSPTRENTDTQYF
D: .; J: TRBJ2-5; V: TRBV5-4; size: .; length: 13; CDR3: CASRPGHGETQYF
D: TRBD1; J: TRBJ1-1; V: TRBV14; size: .; length: 13; CDR3: CASSQRTGPEAFF
D: .; J: TRBJ2-2; V: TRBV11-2; size: few; length: 18; CDR3: CASSLDRWDSSNTGELFF
D: TRBD1; J: TRBJ1-1; V: TRBV5-4; size: .; length: 19; CDR3: CASSLDPGQETTWDTEAFF
D: .; J: TRBJ1-3; V: TRBV29-1; size: .; length: 13; CDR3: CSAQGGSGNTIYF
D: .; J: TRBJ1-1; V: TRBV4-3; size: .; length: 15; CDR3: CASSQEALGDTEAFF
D: .; J: TRBJ1-1; V: TRBV19; size: .; length: 13; CDR3: CASSIARGAEAFF
D: .; J: TRBJ1-5; V: TRBV10-3; size: .; length: 15; CDR3: CAIGGEGVGNQPQHF
D: TRBD1; J: TRBJ1-5; V: TRBV27; size: .; length: 15; CDR3: CASSPMGTGAAAQHF
D: .; J: TRBJ1-1; V: TRBV6-2/TRBV6-3; size: .; length: 12; CDR3: CASSYPAGRAFF
D: TRBD1; J: TRBJ2-6; V: TRBV6-5; size: .; length: 15; CDR3: CASSRQGAGANVLTF
D: .; J: TRBJ1-2; V: TRBV6-6; size: .; length: 13; CDR3: CASSSPGRYGYTF
D: .; J: TRBJ2-7; V: TRBV11-2; size: once; length: 14; CDR3: CASSGSGFSYEQYF
D: .; J: TRBJ2-5; V: TRBV5-1; size: once; length: 14; CDR3: CASSPRGAEETQYF
D: TRBD1; J: TRBJ1-5; V: TRBV19; size: .; length: 17; CDR3: CASSSRAGGADNQPQHF
D: TRBD1; J: TRBJ2-7; V: TRBV4-3; size: .; length: 14; CDR3: CASSQGTGLYEQYF
D: .; J: TRBJ1-4; V: TRBV2; size: .; length: 16; CDR3: CASSAWGLEWHEKLFF
D: .; J: TRBJ2-6; V: TRBV6-6; size: .; length: 14; CDR3: CASSSDSSGNVLTF
D: .; J: TRBJ1-1; V: TRBV7-6; size: once; length: 13; CDR3: CASRGELNTEAFF
D: TRBD1; J: TRBJ1-4; V: TRBV29-1; size: .; length: 14; CDR3: CSVRDRATNEKLFF
D: TRBD2; J: TRBJ2-1; V: TRBV9; size: .; length: 15; CDR3: CASSPPLAGRGEQFF